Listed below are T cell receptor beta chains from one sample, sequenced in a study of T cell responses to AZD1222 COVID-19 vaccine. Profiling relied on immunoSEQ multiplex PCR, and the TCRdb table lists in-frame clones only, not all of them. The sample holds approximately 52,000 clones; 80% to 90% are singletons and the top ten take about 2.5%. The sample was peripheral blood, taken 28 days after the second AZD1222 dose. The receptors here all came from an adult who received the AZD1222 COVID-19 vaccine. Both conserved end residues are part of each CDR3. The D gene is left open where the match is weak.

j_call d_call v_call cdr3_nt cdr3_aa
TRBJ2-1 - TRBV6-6 TGTGCCAGCAGTTACTCAGGGGCCCACAATGAGCAGTTCTTC CASSYSGAHNEQFF
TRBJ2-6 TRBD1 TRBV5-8 TGTGCCAGCAGCTCCCAGGGGGCTGGGGCCAACGTCCTGACTTTC CASSSQGAGANVLTF
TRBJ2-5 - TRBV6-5 TGTGCCAGCAGGCGCCGCCGGGAAGAGACCCAGTACTTC CASRRRREETQYF
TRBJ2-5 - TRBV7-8 TGTGCCAGCAGCTCGGGCCGGGGGAGTCAACAAGAGACCCAGTACTTC CASSSGRGSQQETQYF
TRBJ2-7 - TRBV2 TGTGCCAGCAGTGGGGCTATGGGCTCCTACGAGCAGTACTTC CASSGAMGSYEQYF
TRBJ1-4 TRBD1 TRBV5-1 TGCGCCAGCAAGGACAGGGAGACTAATGAAAAACTGTTTTTT CASKDRETNEKLFF
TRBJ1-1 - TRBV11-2 TGTGCCAGCTCCCGCATCGGAAGAACTGAAGCTTTCTTT CASSRIGRTEAFF
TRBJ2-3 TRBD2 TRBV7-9 TGTGCCAGCAGCAGATTGGGACTAGAGGGCACAGATACGCAGTATTTT CASSRLGLEGTDTQYF
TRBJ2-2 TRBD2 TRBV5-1 TGCGCCAGCAGCTTGGAAGGGACTAGCGGGAGGGCCGACACCGGGGAGCTGTTTTTT CASSLEGTSGRADTGELFF
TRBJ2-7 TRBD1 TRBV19 TGTGCCAGTAGTCATTCAGGGGGACCAGGGACAGGGGTGACCTACGAGCAGTACTTC CASSHSGGPGTGVTYEQYF
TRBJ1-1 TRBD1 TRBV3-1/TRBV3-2 TGTGCCAGCAGCCAACTCTGGACAGGGGTGCCAAACACTGAAGCTTTCTTT CASSQLWTGVPNTEAFF
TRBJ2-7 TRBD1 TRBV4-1 TGCGCCAGCAGCCAAGTCCGGACAGGGGGGGGCTACGAGCAGTACTTC CASSQVRTGGGYEQYF
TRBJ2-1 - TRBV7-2 TGTGCCAGCAGCTTAGACCGCGGATCCTACAATGAGCAGTTCTTC CASSLDRGSYNEQFF
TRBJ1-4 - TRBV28 TGTGCCAGCACCCTGGACACGGCGGATGAAAAACTGTTTTTT CASTLDTADEKLFF
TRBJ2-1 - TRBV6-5 TGTGCCAGCAGTTACAGGACGGCGAGCAGGAATGAGCAGTTCTTC CASSYRTASRNEQFF
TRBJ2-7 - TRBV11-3 TGTGCCAGCAGCCCAACTAACTCCTACGAGCAGTACTTC CASSPTNSYEQYF
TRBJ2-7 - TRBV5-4 TGTGCCAGCAGCTTGGCGGGTAGCTCCTACGAGCAGTACTTC CASSLAGSSYEQYF
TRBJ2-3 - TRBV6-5 TGTGCCAGCAGTTACTCAAATAGCGGTGGGGCAGATACGCAGTATTTT CASSYSNSGGADTQYF
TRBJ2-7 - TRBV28 TGTGCCAGCAAACCTCCGGGACCCTTCTACGAGCAGTACTTC CASKPPGPFYEQYF
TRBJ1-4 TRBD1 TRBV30 TGTACCGGGACAGCAACTAATGAAAAACTGTTTTTT CTGTATNEKLFF